This T cell receptor (beta chain) is from a study of blood T cell repertoires in COVID-19. For the study at large: The United States, Italy and Spain supplied acute and convalescent COVID-19 samples.

The CDR3 has 13 amino acids. V shed 1 base and J shed 9 bases, with 10 bases lying between them. Germline V gene sequence: CDR1 SNHLY, CDR2 FYNNEI. This clone was seen once. As originally analysed: By means of reference gene primer amplification, nucleated cell counts were estimated. Profiling relied on immunoSEQ multiplex PCR, and the TCRdb table lists in-frame clones only, not all of them. V, J and clone size were drawn from that table, and D and trimming were deduced from the DNA. Among roughly 140,000 clones listed, roughly 88% were seen once. Sequenced sample: peripheral blood. The chain couples TRBV2 to TRBJ1-5; D call uncertain. The sequence was collected from a human donor in a cohort sampled during active COVID-19. The DNA for the CDR3 is TGTGCCAGCAGTGAAGAGGGAGTGTCGCCCCAGCATTTT. Protein sequence: CASSEEGVSPQHF. Variable domain in full (rest from reference TRBV2 and TRBJ1-5): EPEVTQTPSHQVTQMGQEVILRCVPISNHLYFYWYRQILGQKVEFLVSFYNNEISEKSEIFDDQFSVERPDGSNFTLKIRSTKLEDSAMYFCASSEEGVSPQHFGDGTRLSIL.